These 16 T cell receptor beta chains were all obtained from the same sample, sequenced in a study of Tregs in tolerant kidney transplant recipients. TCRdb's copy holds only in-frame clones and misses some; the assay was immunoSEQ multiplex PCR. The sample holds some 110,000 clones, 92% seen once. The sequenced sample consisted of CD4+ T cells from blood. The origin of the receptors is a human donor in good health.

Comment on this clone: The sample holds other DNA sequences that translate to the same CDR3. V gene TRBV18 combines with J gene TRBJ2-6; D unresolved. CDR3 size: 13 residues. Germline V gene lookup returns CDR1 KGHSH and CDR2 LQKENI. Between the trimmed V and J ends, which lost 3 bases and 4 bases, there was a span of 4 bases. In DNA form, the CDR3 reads TGTGCCAGCTCACCGTCCGGGGCCAACGTCCTGACTTTC. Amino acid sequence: CASSPSGANVLTF.

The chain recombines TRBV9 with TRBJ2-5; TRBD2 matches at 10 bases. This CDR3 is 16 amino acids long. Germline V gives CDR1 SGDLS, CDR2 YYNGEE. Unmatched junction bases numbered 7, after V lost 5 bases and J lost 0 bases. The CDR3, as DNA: TGTGCCAGCAGGGCTAGCGGGGGAGTGTACCAAGAGACCCAGTACTTC. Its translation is CASRASGGVYQETQYF.

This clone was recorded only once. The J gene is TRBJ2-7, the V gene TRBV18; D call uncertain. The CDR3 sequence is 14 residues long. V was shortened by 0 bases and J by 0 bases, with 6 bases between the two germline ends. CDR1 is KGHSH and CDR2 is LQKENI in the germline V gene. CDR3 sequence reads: CASSPPPSSYEQYF. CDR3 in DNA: TGTGCCAGCTCACCACCTCCCAGCTCCTACGAGCAGTACTTC.

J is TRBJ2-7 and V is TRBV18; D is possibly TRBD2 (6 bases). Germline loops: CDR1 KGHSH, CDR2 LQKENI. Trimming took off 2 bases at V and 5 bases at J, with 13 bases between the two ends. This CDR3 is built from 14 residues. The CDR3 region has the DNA TGTGCCAGCTCACCAAGTCGGGAGCGCAACGAGCAGTACTTC. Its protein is CASSPSRERNEQYF.

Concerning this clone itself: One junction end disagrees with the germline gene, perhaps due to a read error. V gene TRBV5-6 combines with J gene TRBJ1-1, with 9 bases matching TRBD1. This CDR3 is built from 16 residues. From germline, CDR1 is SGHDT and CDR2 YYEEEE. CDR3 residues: CASSLYGQGLNIEAFF. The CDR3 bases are TGTGCCAGCAGCTTGTATGGACAGGGGTTGAACATTGAAGCTTTCTTT.

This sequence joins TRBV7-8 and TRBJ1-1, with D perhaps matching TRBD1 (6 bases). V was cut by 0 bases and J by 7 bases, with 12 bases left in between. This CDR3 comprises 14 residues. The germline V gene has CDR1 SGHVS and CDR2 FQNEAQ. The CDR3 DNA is TGTGCCAGCAGCTTAGCATCGGGGGCTTTTGAAGCTTTCTTT. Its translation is CASSLASGAFEAFF.

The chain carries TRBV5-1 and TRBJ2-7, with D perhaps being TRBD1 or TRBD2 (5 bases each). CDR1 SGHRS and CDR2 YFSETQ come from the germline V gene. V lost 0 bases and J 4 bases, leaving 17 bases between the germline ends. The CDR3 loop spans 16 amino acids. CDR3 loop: CASSLGPRGETYEQYF. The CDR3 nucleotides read TGCGCCAGCAGCTTGGGACCGAGGGGCGAGACTTACGAGCAGTACTTC.

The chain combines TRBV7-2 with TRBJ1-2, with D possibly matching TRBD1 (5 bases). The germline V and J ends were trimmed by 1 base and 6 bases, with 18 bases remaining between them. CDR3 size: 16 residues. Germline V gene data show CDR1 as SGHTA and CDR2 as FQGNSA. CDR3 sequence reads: CASSLVGGRQGHGYTF. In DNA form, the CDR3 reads TGTGCCAGCAGCTTAGTGGGAGGTCGCCAGGGACATGGCTACACCTTC.

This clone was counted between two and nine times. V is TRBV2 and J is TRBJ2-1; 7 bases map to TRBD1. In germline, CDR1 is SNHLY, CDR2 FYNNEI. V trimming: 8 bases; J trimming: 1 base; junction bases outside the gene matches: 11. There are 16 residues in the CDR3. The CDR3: CASSGTADYSYNEQFF. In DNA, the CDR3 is TGTGCCAGCTCCGGGACAGCGGATTATTCCTACAATGAGCAGTTCTTC.

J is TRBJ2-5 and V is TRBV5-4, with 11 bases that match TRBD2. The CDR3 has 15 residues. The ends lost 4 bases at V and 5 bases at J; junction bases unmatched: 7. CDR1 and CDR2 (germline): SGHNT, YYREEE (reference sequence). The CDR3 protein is CASSPSGGRGETQYF. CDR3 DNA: TGTGCCAGCAGCCCTAGCGGGGGGCGGGGGGAGACCCAGTACTTC.

CDR3 in amino acids: CATSRDHSPPRTGGNYGYTF. Here the CDR3 DNA reads TGTGCCACCAGCAGAGATCACAGCCCCCCCAGGACAGGGGGTAACTATGGCTACACCTTC. J is TRBJ1-2 and V is TRBV15, with 10 bases lining up with TRBD1. V lost 0 bases, J lost 1 base, and 14 bases stayed unmatched. Germline V gives CDR1 LNHNV, CDR2 YYDKDF (reference sequence). The CDR3 runs 20 residues.

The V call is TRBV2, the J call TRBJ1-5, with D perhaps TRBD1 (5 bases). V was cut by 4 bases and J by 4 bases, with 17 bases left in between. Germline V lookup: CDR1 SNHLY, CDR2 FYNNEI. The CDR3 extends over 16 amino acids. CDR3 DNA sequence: TGTGCCAGCAGTGTTCAGGGATTGGCGTGGAATCAGCCCCAGCATTTT. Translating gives CASSVQGLAWNQPQHF.

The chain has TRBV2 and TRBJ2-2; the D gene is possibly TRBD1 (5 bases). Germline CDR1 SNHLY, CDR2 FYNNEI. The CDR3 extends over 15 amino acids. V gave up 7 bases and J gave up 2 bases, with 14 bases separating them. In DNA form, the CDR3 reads TGTGCCAGCAACGTAGGGGCTCTAAACACCGGGGAGCTGTTTTTT. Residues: CASNVGALNTGELFF.

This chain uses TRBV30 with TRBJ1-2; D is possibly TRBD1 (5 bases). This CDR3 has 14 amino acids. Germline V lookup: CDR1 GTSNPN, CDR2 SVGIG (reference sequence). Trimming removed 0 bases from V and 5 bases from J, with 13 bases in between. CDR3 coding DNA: TGTGCCTGGAGTGTAGACAGCGTCGGGTATGGCTACACCTTC. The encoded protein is CAWSVDSVGYGYTF. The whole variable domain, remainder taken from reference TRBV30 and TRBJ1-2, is SQTIHQWPATLVQPVGSPLSLECTVEGTSNPNLYWYRQAAGRGLQLLFYSVGIGQISSEVPQNLSASRPQDRQFILSSKKLLLSDSGFYLCAWSVDSVGYGYTFGSGTRLTVV.

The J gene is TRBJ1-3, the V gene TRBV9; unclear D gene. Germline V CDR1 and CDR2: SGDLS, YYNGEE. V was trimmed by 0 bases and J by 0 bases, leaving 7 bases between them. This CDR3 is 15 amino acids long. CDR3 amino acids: CASSVEGNSGNTIYF. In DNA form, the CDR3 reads TGTGCCAGCAGCGTAGAGGGTAACTCTGGAAACACCATATATTTT.

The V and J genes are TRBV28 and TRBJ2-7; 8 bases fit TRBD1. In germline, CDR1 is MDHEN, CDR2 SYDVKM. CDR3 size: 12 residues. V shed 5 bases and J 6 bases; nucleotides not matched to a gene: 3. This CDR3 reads CASSPDRGEQYF. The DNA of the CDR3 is TGTGCCAGCAGTCCCGACAGGGGCGAGCAGTACTTC.